This record covers a single T cell receptor (beta chain). Its antigen target is currently unknown. No base qualities exist here, and no much larger clone lies one base off it. This sample was included in a study of blood T cell repertoires in COVID-19 (TCRdb year 2020). In the study overall: Collaborator samples came from the United States, Italy and Spain and covered acute and convalescent phases of COVID-19. The dataset comprised deeply sampled blood TCRbeta repertoires from subjects exposed to, actively infected with, or recovered from COVID-19. The prospective study material was composed of cDNA or gDNA derived from T cells, B-cell-depleted T cells, or PBMCs. HLA class I and class II types, where available, came from metadata supplied by the sample provider rather than from assay-based typing. A freely available public database, intended as a resource for researchers studying the immune response to SARS-CoV-2, is where the repertoires were released. Samples came from the ongoing ImmuneRACE study (first 160 participants) plus 1,254 subjects from 6 global collaborators. Nearly every sample came with metadata listing a de-identified subject ID, COVID-19 status, age in years and sex.

What the study reported, not specific to this receptor: The quantity of clinical and demographic metadata differed by source and by participant and was supplied without curation.

TCRbeta CDR3 regions were amplified from genomic DNA by means of the immunoSEQ Assay, a bias-controlled multiplex PCR. As for how the authors treated the data: The number of nucleated cells in each sample was estimated by amplification of reference gene primers within the assay. To quantify the absolute abundance of each unique TCRbeta CDR3 rearrangement, sequence reads were collapsed and filtered. For each sample, productive Simpson clonality was calculated as the square root of Simpson's diversity index across productive rearrangements. As stored in TCRdb, this immuneACCESS dataset retains in-frame rearrangements with V and J assigned. A fraction of the clones does not appear; measured against another copy, unresolved V genes explain less than half of the discrepancy, and the remainder lacks a known reason. The V and J calls and clone size were taken over from that table, and D and trimming were inferred from the DNA. For this sample the table gives 100,000 to 150,000 clones, of which more than 75% were detected only once. The ten biggest clones cover roughly 2.2% of the sample.

Each collaborating institution followed its own protocols to collect whole blood in K2EDTA tubes. For TCRbeta analysis, collaborator samples were shipped as frozen whole blood, as isolated PBMCs, or as DNA extracted from either sample type. Sequenced input: peripheral blood. This sequence originates from a man between 65 and 85 years old with active COVID-19.

CDR3 reads: CASSHHSHTYEQYF. The DNA sequence is as follows: TGTGCCAGCAGCCACCATAGCCATACCTACGAGCAGTACTTC. The chain couples TRBV3-1 (or the pseudogene TRBV3-2) to TRBJ2-7; the D gene identity is not certain. Its CDR3 holds 14 amino acids, cysteine through phenylalanine. Kept here is only the CDR3 DNA, which spans 42 bases and is read in frame from base 1. V is clipped by 3 bases and J by 2 bases, and the sequence between their germline boundaries is 11 bases long. CDR1 and CDR2 are drawn from the germline V gene (reference sequence): LGHDT, YNNKEL.